A selection of T cell receptor beta chains follows, all from one sample in a study of cytomegalovirus exposure and HLA in healthy donors. The assay was immunoSEQ multiplex PCR, and TCRdb's table has in-frame clones only and misses some. The top ten clones hold more than 0.45% of a sample with 200,000 to 300,000 clones, around four fifths of them seen once. The sequencing sample was made of PBMCs. The receptors were gathered from a boy between 10 and 17 years old in good health and CMV-seronegative. CDR3s include the opening cysteine and the closing phenylalanine or tryptophan. A D gene is named only where the DNA matches it firmly. Clone sizes are given selectively: once, few, many, or a class where the clone is expanded.

D,J,size,V,CDR3,DNA
.,TRBJ1-2,.,TRBV12-5,CASGLVQGTENYGYTF,TGTGCTAGTGGTTTGGTCCAGGGTACTGAGAACTATGGCTACACCTTC
.,TRBJ1-1,.,TRBV7-8,CASSLALGNTEAFF,TGTGCCAGCAGCTTAGCGCTCGGGAACACTGAAGCTTTCTTT
.,TRBJ1-2,.,TRBV30,CAWRDSYGYTF,TGTGCCTGGAGGGACAGCTATGGCTACACCTTC
.,TRBJ1-5,.,TRBV27,CASREGGSNQPQHF,TGTGCCAGCAGGGAGGGAGGCAGCAATCAGCCCCAGCATTTT
.,TRBJ1-2,.,TRBV5-6,CASSFRQTLYGYTF,TGTGCCAGCAGCTTTCGACAGACCCTCTATGGCTACACCTTC
.,TRBJ2-1,.,TRBV2,CAGSFPRDDEQFF,TGTGCCGGCAGTTTTCCCAGGGATGATGAGCAGTTCTTC
.,TRBJ1-4,.,TRBV7-2,CASSLSAGTATNEKLFF,TGTGCCAGCAGCCTATCGGCGGGTACTGCAACTAATGAAAAACTGTTTTTT
TRBD1,TRBJ1-2,.,TRBV30,CAWSVRGTGNYGYTF,TGTGCCTGGAGTGTACGTGGGACAGGGAACTATGGCTACACCTTC
.,TRBJ2-7,.,TRBV11-3,CASNVDSGGEQYF,TGTGCCAGCAACGTAGACTCCGGAGGCGAGCAGTACTTC
TRBD2,TRBJ2-5,.,TRBV11-1,CASSATSGGQETQYF,TGTGCCAGCAGCGCAACTAGCGGGGGACAAGAGACCCAGTACTTC
.,TRBJ1-5,.,TRBV2,CASSEGSGSNQPQHF,TGTGCCAGCAGTGAAGGGTCAGGGTCCAATCAGCCCCAGCATTTT
TRBD2,TRBJ2-7,.,TRBV4-1,CASSQDNRAGSYEQYF,TGCGCCAGCAGCCAAGATAACCGAGCGGGGAGCTACGAGCAGTACTTC
.,TRBJ2-1,.,TRBV27,CASTSGLLALLENEQFF,TGTGCCAGCACCTCCGGTCTACTTGCCCTTTTAGAGAATGAGCAGTTCTTC
TRBD1,TRBJ1-1,few,TRBV2,CASGEQGRDTEAFF,TGTGCCAGCGGTGAACAGGGGAGGGACACTGAAGCTTTCTTT
.,TRBJ2-3,.,TRBV5-4,CASSLGGARTDTQYF,TGTGCCAGCAGCTTAGGGGGGGCTCGCACAGATACGCAGTATTTT
TRBD1,TRBJ2-7,few,TRBV7-9,CASSRDRNYEQYF,TGTGCCAGCAGCCGGGACAGGAACTACGAGCAGTACTTC
TRBD1,TRBJ2-6,.,TRBV5-6,CASSLIWTGVSGANVLTF,TGTGCCAGCAGCTTGATCTGGACAGGGGTCTCTGGGGCCAACGTCCTGACTTTC